This TCR beta chain was identified during a study of T-cell reconstitution after alpha-beta-depleted transplantation in children. The CDR3 contains 16 residues. Germline V gives CDR1 DFQATT, CDR2 SNEGSKA (reference sequence). V lost 0 bases to trimming and J lost 4 bases; unmatched junction nucleotides: 4. Study observations and caveats: About two months after transplant, alpha-beta T cells reportedly came from several hundred expanded graft clones.

Using unique molecular identifiers, the investigators prepared the TCRbeta library. TCRdb redid the calling of the PCR reads with MiXCR, one entry per CDR3 protein. The sample lists around 440,000 distinct CDR3 sequences, roughly a tenth seen once, with 2% to 2.5% in the top ten. Many counts were recorded for this clonotype. Its antigen is unidentified. This clonotype was sampled from a child aged 2-15 years with inherited bone marrow failure, due to receive a stem cell transplant. Here the sequenced sample was PBMCs, taken before TCRalphabeta/CD19-depleted stem cell transplant. This chain connects TRBV20-1 to TRBJ2-1, with 12 bases aligning to TRBD2. As DNA, the CDR3 is TGCAGTGCTAGAGAGTTGGGACTAGCGGGTTACAATGAGCAGTTCTTC. Translation gives CSARELGLAGYNEQFF.